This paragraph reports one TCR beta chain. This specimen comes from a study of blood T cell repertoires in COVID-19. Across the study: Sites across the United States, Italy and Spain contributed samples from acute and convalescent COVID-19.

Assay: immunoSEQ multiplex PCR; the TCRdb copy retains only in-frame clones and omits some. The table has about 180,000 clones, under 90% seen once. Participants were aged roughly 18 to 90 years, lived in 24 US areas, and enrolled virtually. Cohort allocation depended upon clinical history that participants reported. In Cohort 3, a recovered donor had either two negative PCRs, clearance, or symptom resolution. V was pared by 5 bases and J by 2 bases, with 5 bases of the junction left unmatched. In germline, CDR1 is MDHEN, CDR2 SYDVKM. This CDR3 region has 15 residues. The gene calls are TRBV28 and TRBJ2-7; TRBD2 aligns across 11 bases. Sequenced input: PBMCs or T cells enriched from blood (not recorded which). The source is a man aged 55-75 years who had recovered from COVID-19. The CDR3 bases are TGTGCCAGCAGTCCAGCGACTAGCGGGGCCTACGAGCAGTACTTC. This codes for CASSPATSGAYEQYF. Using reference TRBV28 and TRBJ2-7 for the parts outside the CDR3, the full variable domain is DVKVTQSSRYLVKRTGEKVFLECVQDMDHENMFWYRQDPGLGLRLIYFSYDVKMKEKGDIPEGYSVSREKKERFSLILESASTNQTSMYLCASSPATSGAYEQYFGPGTRLTVT.